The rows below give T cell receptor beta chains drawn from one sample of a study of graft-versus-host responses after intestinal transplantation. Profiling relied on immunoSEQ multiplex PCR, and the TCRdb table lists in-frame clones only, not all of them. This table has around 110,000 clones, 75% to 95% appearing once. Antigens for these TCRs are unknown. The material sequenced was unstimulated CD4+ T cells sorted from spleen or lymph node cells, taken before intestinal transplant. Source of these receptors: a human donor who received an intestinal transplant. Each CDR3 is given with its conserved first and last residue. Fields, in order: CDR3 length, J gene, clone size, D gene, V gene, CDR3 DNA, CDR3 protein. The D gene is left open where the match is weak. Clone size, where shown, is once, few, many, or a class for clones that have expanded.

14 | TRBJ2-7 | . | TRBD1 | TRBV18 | TGTGCCAGCTCACCAAGACAGGGAGAGAACGAGCAGTACTTC | CASSPRQGENEQYF
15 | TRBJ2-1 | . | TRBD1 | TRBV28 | TGTGCCAGCAGTTCCTCAGGACAGGCCTACAATGAGCAGTTCTTC | CASSSSGQAYNEQFF
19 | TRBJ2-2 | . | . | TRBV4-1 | TGCGCCAGCAGCCGGAAAGGGGGGAACAGGGGCCCGAACACCGGGGAGCTGTTTTTT | CASSRKGGNRGPNTGELFF
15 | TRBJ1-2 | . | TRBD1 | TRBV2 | TGTGCCAGCAGGGTTCAGAGGACAGGGAACTATGGCTACACCTTC | CASRVQRTGNYGYTF
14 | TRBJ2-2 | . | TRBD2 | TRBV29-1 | TGCAGCGTTCCATCTAGCGGGGGACTCGGGGAGCTGTTTTTT | CSVPSSGGLGELFF
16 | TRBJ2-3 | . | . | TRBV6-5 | TGTGCCAGCAGTTACTCGTACGCGCTTAGCACAGATACGCAGTATTTT | CASSYSYALSTDTQYF
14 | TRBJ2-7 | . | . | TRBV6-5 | TGTGCCAGCAGTGAATACGGGACACACTACGAGCAGTACTTC | CASSEYGTHYEQYF
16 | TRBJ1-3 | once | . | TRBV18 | TGTGCCAGCTCGTCCGCTGGCAGGGGAATTGGAAACACCATATATTTT | CASSSAGRGIGNTIYF
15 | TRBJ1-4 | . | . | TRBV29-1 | TGCAGCGTACTAGGACGGGGTGCAACTAATGAAAAACTGTTTTTT | CSVLGRGATNEKLFF
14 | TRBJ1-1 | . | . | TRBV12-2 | TGTGCAAGTCGCTTAGTTACAGTCCACACTGAAGCTTTCTTT | CASRLVTVHTEAFF
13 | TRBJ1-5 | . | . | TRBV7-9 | TGTGCCAGCAGCTTAGACTTTAGCCAGCCCCAGCATTTT | CASSLDFSQPQHF
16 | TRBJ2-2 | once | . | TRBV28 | TGTGCCAGCAGTTTATACGGTTTGGGGGGCACCGGGGAGCTGTTTTTT | CASSLYGLGGTGELFF
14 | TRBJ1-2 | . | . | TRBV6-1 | TGTGCCAGCAGTCCCCAAGGGGCAGTCAGTGGCTACACCTTC | CASSPQGAVSGYTF
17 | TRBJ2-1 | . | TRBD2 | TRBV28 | TGTGCCAGCAGTTCTTGGACTAGCGGGAGTAACTACAATGAGCAGTTCTTC | CASSSWTSGSNYNEQFF
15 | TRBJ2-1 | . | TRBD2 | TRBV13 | TGTGCCAGCAGCTTTCGGACTAGCGAAGGGGGTGAGCAGTTCTTC | CASSFRTSEGGEQFF
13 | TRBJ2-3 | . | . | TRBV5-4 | TGTGCCAGCAGCTCCGTCGGGACAGATACGCAGTATTTT | CASSSVGTDTQYF
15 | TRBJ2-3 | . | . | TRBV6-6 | TGTGCCAGCAGTTCGAGTCCGGGAGTCACAGATACGCAGTATTTT | CASSSSPGVTDTQYF
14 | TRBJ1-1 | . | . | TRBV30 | TGTGCCTGGAGTGTAGGAGTCATGAACACTGAAGCTTTCTTT | CAWSVGVMNTEAFF
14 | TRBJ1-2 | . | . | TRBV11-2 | TGTGCCAGCAGCTTATCGACAGGAAACTATGGCTACACCTTC | CASSLSTGNYGYTF
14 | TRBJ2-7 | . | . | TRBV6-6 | TGTGCCAGCAGTTACGGGCGGGGATCCTACGAGCAGTACTTC | CASSYGRGSYEQYF
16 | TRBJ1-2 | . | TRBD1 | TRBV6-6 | TGTGCCAGCAGTTACTCGAGGACAGGCACTAACTATGGCTACACCTTC | CASSYSRTGTNYGYTF
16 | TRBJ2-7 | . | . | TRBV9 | TGTGCCAGCAGCGTAGCCCCCGGGCTGGGAGCTTACGAGCAGTACTTC | CASSVAPGLGAYEQYF
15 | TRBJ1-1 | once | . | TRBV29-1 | TGCAGCGTGGAGGCGGGGGCTACCGTGAACACTGAAGCTTTCTTT | CSVEAGATVNTEAFF
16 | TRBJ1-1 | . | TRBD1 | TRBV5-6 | TGTGCCAGCAGCCGATTCACAGGGGTGGGTACCACTGAAGCTTTCTTT | CASSRFTGVGTTEAFF
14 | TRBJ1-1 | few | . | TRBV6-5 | TGTGCCAGCAACAGGCAGGGGACAATCGCTGAAGCTTTCTTT | CASNRQGTIAEAFF
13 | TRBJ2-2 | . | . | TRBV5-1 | TGCGCCAGCAGCTTGGCAGACACCGGGGAGCTGTTTTTT | CASSLADTGELFF
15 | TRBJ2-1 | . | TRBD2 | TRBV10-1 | TGCGCCAGCTCACTAGCGGGAACCTCCTACAATGAGCAGTTCTTC | CASSLAGTSYNEQFF
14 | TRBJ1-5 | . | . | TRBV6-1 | TGTGCCAGCAGTGTCGAGCAGGGGTATCAGCCCCAGCATTTT | CASSVEQGYQPQHF
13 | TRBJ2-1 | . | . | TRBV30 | TGTGCCTGGAGTGTGGGGGGATACAATGAGCAGTTCTTC | CAWSVGGYNEQFF
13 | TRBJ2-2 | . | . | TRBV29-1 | TGCAGCGGGGGGGGGCGGAATGCCGGGGAGCTGTTTTTT | CSGGGRNAGELFF
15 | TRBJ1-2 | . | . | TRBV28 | TGTGCCAGCACGGAAAACGGGATAGCTAACTATGGCTACACCTTC | CASTENGIANYGYTF
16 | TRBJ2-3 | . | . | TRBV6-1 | TGTGCCAGCAGTGATTACGGGGGACCCTACACAGATACGCAGTATTTT | CASSDYGGPYTDTQYF
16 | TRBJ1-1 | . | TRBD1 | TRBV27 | TGTGCCAGCAGTCCAGGACAGGGGCCGACAGACACTGAAGCTTTCTTT | CASSPGQGPTDTEAFF
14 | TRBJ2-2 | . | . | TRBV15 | TGTGCCACCAGCAGAGATCTAGGGGCCGGGGAGCTGTTTTTT | CATSRDLGAGELFF
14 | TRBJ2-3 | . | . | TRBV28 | TGTGCCAGCAGCTTAGACAGTCTCACAGATACGCAGTATTTT | CASSLDSLTDTQYF
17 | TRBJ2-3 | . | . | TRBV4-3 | TGCGCCAGCAGCCAAGAATACAGGGGCAGGGGGGCAGATACGCAGTATTTT | CASSQEYRGRGADTQYF
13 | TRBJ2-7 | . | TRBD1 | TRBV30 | TGTGCCTGGGCACGGGACAGCCCCTACGAGCAGTACTTC | CAWARDSPYEQYF
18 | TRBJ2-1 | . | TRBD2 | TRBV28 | TGTGCCAGCAGTTTCTCTTTTGGGACGGGAGGGGTGGTCGATGAGCAGTTCTTC | CASSFSFGTGGVVDEQFF
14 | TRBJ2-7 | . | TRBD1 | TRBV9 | TGTGCCAGCAGCCTCTCGGGACAGGGCTACGAGCAGTACTTC | CASSLSGQGYEQYF
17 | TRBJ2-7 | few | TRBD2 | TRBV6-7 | TGTGCCAGCAGTTACTCTTACCCTAGCGGGGACTCCTACGAGCAGTACTTC | CASSYSYPSGDSYEQYF
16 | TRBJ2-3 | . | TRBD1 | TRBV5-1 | TGCGCCAGCAGCCCCGGGACAGGATCTAGCACAGATACGCAGTATTTT | CASSPGTGSSTDTQYF
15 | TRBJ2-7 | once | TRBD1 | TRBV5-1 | TGCGCCAGCAGCAAAGGGGACAGGGACTCCTACGAGCAGTACTTC | CASSKGDRDSYEQYF
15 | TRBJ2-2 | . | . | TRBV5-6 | TGTGCCAGCAGAAGTAGACAGATTAACACCGGGGAGCTGTTTTTT | CASRSRQINTGELFF
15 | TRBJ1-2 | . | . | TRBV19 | TGTGCCAGTAGCATCCGAGATATTCTTAACTATGGCTACACCTTC | CASSIRDILNYGYTF
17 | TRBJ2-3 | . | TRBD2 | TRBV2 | TGTGCCAGCAGTAGGACGGGACTAGCGGTGGGCACAGATACGCAGTATTTT | CASSRTGLAVGTDTQYF
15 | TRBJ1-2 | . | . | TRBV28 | TGTGCCAGCAGTTTATCGACAGCCGGGGGCTATGGCTACACCTTC | CASSLSTAGGYGYTF
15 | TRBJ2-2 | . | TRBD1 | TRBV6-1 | TGTGCCAGCAGATCGGACAGGGTAGGCACCGGGGAGCTGTTTTTT | CASRSDRVGTGELFF
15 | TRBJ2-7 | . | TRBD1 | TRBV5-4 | TGTGCCAGCAGCCCGGGACAGGTTGGTGTCTACGAGCAGTACTTC | CASSPGQVGVYEQYF